The source of this T cell receptor beta chain is a study of cytomegalovirus exposure and HLA in healthy donors. Whole-study results and caveats: Apparent HLA restriction characterized most CMV-associated TCR beta chains in a later analysis.

V lost 1 base and J lost 2, with 9 bases in between. Germline-derived CDR1 and CDR2 are LNHNV and YYDKDF (reference sequence). The length of the CDR3 is 15 residues. In the PCR, 60 Vbeta and 13 Jbeta primers were used. The assay was immunoSEQ multiplex PCR, and TCRdb's table has in-frame clones only and misses some. The profile covers 130,000 to 150,000 clones, with around two thirds appearing a single time and 3.5% to 5% taken by the ten largest. This clone occurred a few times. The antigen is not known. The sequencing input was PBMCs. The clonotype originates from a man younger than 30 in good health and CMV-seropositive. This chain joins TRBV15 and TRBJ1-5; no definite D call. CDR3 coding DNA: TGTGCCACCAGCAGAGTCAAGAGGGGCAATCAGCCCCAGCATTTT. The encoded protein is CATSRVKRGNQPQHF.